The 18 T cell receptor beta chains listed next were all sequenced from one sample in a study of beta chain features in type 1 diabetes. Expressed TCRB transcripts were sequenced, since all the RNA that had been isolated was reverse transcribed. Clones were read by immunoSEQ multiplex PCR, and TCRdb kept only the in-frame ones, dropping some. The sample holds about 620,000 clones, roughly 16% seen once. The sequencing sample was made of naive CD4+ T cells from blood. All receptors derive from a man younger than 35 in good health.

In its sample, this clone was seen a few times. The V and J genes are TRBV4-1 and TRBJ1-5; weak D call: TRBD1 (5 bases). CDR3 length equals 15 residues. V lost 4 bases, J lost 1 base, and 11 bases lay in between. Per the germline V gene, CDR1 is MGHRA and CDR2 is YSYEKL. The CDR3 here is CASSREGPSNQPQHF. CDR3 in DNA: TGCGCCAGCAGCCGGGAGGGGCCCAGCAATCAGCCCCAGCATTTT.

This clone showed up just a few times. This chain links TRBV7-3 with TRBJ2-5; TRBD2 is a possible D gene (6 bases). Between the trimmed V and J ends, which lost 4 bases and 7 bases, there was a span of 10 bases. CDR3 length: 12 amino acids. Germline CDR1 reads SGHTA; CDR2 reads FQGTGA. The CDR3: CASSYYGGTQYF. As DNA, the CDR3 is TGTGCCAGCAGCTACTACGGGGGGACCCAGTACTTC.

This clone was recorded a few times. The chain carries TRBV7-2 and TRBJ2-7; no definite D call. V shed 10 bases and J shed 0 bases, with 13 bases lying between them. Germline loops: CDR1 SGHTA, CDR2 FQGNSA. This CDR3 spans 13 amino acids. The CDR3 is CAIRLPSSYEQYF. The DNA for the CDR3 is TGTGCCATTCGGTTGCCGAGCTCCTACGAGCAGTACTTC.

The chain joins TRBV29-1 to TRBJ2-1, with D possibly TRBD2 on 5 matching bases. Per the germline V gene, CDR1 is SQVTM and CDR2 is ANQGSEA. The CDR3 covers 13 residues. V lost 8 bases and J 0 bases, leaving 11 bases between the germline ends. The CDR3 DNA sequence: TGCAGCCTGTCTGGGAGCTCCTACAATGAGCAGTTCTTC. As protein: CSLSGSSYNEQFF.

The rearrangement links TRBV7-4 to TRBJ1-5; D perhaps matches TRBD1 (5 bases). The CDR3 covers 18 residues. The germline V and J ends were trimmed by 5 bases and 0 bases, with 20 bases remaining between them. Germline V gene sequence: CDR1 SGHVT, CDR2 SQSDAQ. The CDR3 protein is CASSPPPGTTYSNQPQHF. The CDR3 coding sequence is TGTGCCAGCAGCCCCCCTCCGGGGACCACATATAGCAATCAGCCCCAGCATTTT. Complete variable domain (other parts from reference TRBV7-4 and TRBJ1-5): GAGVSQSPRYKVAKRGRDVALRCDSISGHVTLYWYRQTLGQGSEVLTYSQSDAQRDKSGRPSGRFSAERPERSVSTLKIQRTEQGDSAVYLCASSPPPGTTYSNQPQHFGDGTRLSIL.

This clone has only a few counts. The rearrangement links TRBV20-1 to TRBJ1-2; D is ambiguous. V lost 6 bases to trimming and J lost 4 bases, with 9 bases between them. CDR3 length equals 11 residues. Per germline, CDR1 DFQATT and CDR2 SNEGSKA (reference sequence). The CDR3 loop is CSAPFGYGYTF. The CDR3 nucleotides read TGCAGTGCACCTTTCGGCTATGGCTACACCTTC.

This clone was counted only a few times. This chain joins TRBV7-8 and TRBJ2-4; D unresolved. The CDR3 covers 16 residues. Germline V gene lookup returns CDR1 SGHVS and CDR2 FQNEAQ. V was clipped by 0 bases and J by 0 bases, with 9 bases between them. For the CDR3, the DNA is TGTGCCAGCAGCTTAGCGGCAGGCCTAGCCAAAAACATTCAGTACTTC. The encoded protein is CASSLAAGLAKNIQYF.

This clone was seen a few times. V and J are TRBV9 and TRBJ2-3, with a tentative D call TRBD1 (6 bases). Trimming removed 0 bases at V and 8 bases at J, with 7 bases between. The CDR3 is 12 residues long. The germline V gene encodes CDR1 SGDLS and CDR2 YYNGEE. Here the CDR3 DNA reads TGTGCCAGCAGCGTAGAACAGGGTACGCAGTATTTT. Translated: CASSVEQGTQYF.

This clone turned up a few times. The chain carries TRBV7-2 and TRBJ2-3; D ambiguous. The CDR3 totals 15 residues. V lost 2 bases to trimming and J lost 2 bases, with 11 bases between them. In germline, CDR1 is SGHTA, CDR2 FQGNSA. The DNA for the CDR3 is TGTGCCAGCAGCTTAAATGTAGGCACCACAGATACGCAGTATTTT. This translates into CASSLNVGTTDTQYF.

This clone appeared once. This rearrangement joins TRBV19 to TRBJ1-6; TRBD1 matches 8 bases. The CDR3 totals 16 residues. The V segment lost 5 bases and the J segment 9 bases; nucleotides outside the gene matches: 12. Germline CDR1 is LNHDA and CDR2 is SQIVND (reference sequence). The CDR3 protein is CASSSIGQGGPSPLHF. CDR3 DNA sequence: TGTGCCAGTAGTTCCATCGGACAGGGAGGTCCTTCACCCCTCCACTTT.

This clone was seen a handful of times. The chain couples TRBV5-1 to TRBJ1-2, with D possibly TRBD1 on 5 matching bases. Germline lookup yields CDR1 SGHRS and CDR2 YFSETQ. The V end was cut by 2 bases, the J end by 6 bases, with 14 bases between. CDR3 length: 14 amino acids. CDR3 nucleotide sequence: TGCGCCAGCAGCTTACAGACCGTGGGGCATGGCTACACCTTC. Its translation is CASSLQTVGHGYTF.

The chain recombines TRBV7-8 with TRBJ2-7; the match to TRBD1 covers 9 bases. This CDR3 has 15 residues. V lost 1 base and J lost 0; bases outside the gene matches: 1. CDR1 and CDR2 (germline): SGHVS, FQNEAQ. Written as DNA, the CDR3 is TGTGCCAGCAGCTTAGGACAGGGGGGCTCCTACGAGCAGTACTTC. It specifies CASSLGQGGSYEQYF.

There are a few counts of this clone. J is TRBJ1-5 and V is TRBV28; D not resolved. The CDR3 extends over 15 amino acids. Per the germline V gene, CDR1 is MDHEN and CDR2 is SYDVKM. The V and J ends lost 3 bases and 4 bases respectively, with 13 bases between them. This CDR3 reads CASSLTAGLNQPQHF. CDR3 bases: TGTGCCAGCAGTTTGACGGCGGGTTTAAATCAGCCCCAGCATTTT.

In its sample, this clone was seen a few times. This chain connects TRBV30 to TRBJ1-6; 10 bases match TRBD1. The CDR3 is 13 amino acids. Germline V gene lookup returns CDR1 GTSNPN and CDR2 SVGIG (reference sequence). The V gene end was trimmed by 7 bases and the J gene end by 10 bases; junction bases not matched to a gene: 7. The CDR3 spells CAFSGQGTSPLHF. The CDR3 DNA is TGTGCCTTCTCGGGACAGGGGACCTCACCCCTCCACTTT.

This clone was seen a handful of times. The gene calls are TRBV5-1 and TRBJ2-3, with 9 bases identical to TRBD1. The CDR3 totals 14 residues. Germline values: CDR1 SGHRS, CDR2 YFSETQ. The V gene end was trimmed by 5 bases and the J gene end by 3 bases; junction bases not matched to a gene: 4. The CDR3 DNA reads TGCGCCAGCAGGGAACAGGGGGCGACAGATACGCAGTATTTT. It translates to CASREQGATDTQYF.

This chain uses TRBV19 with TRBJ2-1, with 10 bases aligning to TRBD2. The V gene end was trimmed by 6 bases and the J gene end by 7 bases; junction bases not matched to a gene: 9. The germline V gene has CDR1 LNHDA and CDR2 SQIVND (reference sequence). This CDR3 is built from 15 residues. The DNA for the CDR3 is TGTGCCAGTAGCCTCCCGGGACTAGCGTCGAATGAGCAGTTCTTC. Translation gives CASSLPGLASNEQFF.

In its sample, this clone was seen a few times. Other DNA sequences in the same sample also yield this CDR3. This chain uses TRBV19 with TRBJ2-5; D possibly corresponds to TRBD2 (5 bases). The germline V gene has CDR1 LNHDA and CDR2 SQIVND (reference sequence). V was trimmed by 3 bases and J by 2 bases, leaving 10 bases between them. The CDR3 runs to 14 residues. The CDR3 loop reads CASSIRGLQETQYF. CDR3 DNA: TGTGCCAGTAGTATTAGAGGGTTACAAGAGACCCAGTACTTC.

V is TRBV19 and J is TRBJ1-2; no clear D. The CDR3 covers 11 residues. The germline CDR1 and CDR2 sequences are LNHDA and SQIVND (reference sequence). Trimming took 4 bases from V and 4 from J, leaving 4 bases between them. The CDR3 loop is CASSNSYGYTF. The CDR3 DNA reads TGTGCCAGTAGTAACAGCTATGGCTACACCTTC. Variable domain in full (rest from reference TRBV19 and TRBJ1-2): DGGITQSPKYLFRKEGQNVTLSCEQNLNHDAMYWYRQDPGQGLRLIYYSQIVNDFQKGDIAEGYSVSREKKESFPLTVTSAQKNPTAFYLCASSNSYGYTFGSGTRLTVV.